Listed below are T cell receptor beta chains from one sample, sequenced in a study of cytomegalovirus exposure and HLA in healthy donors. The protocol was immunoSEQ multiplex PCR, while the TCRdb copy is restricted to in-frame clones and leaves out a portion. The repertoire includes 95,000 to 150,000 clones, roughly 80% of them detected once, and around 30% sits in the top ten. Sequencing was carried out using PBMCs. The source of these receptors is a man in his sixties in good health and CMV-seropositive. Each CDR3 is given with its conserved first and last residue. The D gene is left open where the match is weak. Clone size is shown for a subset of rows, as once, few, many or a class of expanded clone.

v_call,j_call,clone_size,d_call,cdr3_nt,cdr3_aa
TRBV6-8,TRBJ1-5,-,-,TGTGCCAGCACTTTTCGGGGGGTTGCATCTCAGCCCCAGCATTTT,CASTFRGVASQPQHF
TRBV5-1,TRBJ2-2,-,-,TGCGCCAGCAGCTTGGGGGGGGGACAGAACACCGGGGAGCTGTTTTTT,CASSLGGGQNTGELFF
TRBV30,TRBJ1-1,-,TRBD1,TGTGCCTGTAATGACCCGGGACAGGGTGAAGCTTTCTTT,CACNDPGQGEAFF
TRBV18,TRBJ1-1,-,-,TGTGCCAGCTCACCCTCGGGTCTTATTTCAACTGAAGCTTTCTTT,CASSPSGLISTEAFF
TRBV5-1,TRBJ1-5,-,TRBD1,TGCGCCAGCAGCGAACAGGGGGCTTATCAGCCCCAGCATTTT,CASSEQGAYQPQHF
TRBV9,TRBJ2-6,-,-,TGTGCCAGCAGCGCTGAACAGGGAGATGGGGCCAACGTCCTGACTTTC,CASSAEQGDGANVLTF
TRBV5-6,TRBJ1-4,once,-,TGTGCCAGCAGCCAGTCCTTCAATGAAAAACTGTTTTTT,CASSQSFNEKLFF
TRBV5-1,TRBJ2-3,-,-,TGCGCCAGCAGCTTGGCTCCAGTCACAGGCACAGATACGCAGTATTTT,CASSLAPVTGTDTQYF
TRBV30,TRBJ2-2,-,-,TGTGCCTGGAGTCCAGGGTCCGTGTCTGGGGAGCTGTTTTTT,CAWSPGSVSGELFF
TRBV6-1,TRBJ1-1,-,-,TGTGCCAGCAGTGAGACGTGGCAGAGGGTCACTGAAGCTTTCTTT,CASSETWQRVTEAFF
TRBV7-3,TRBJ1-5,-,-,TGTGCCAGCAGCTTAAGCCAGTACCAGCCCCAGCATTTT,CASSLSQYQPQHF
TRBV11-2,TRBJ1-1,-,TRBD1,TGTGCCAGCAGCCGGGACAGGGGAGGGACTGAAGCTTTCTTT,CASSRDRGGTEAFF
TRBV7-6,TRBJ1-1,-,-,TGTGCCAGCAGCTTAGGGAGACAGGCGAGAGAAGCTTTCTTT,CASSLGRQAREAFF
TRBV5-4,TRBJ2-2,-,TRBD2,TGTGCCAGCAGCTTATCACTAGCGGGGATGATCGGGGAGCTGTTTTTT,CASSLSLAGMIGELFF
TRBV9,TRBJ2-2,-,-,TGTGCCAGCAGCGTAGGTTGGGGAGAAGTCACCGGGGAGCTGTTTTTT,CASSVGWGEVTGELFF
TRBV30,TRBJ1-1,-,-,TGTGCCTGGAGTCTCAGGGGAGCCACTGAAGCTTTCTTT,CAWSLRGATEAFF
TRBV27,TRBJ1-6,-,-,TGTGCCAGCAGTTTTCGTTCAGGGAGGGGTAGCTCCTATAATTCACCCCTCCACTTT,CASSFRSGRGSSYNSPLHF
TRBV30,TRBJ2-7,-,TRBD1,TGTGCCTGGAGTGGGACCGGGACAGGGGTTCACGAGCAGTACTTC,CAWSGTGTGVHEQYF
TRBV27,TRBJ2-5,-,-,TGTGCCAGCAGTTTATGGGGGGGCACAGAGACCCAGTACTTC,CASSLWGGTETQYF
TRBV5-1,TRBJ1-3,-,-,TGCGCCAGCAGCTCATCGACCGGGGGAGGGAAGGGAAACACCATATATTTT,CASSSSTGGGKGNTIYF
TRBV9,TRBJ2-5,once,-,TGTGCCAGCAGCGTATCCCTCCAAGAGACCCAGTACTTC,CASSVSLQETQYF
TRBV6-4,TRBJ1-1,medium-sized,-,TGTGCCAGCAGTGACGGCTGGAACACTGAAGCTTTCTTT,CASSDGWNTEAFF